This entry describes one TCR beta chain. Antigen unknown. Eight separate reactions for every sample produced the cDNA. Template switching introduced UMIs that contain a 6-nucleotide sample barcode. TCRdb processed the 5' RACE reads again and assigns one entry to each CDR3 protein, with no DNA. The sample holds approximately 300,000 distinct CDR3 sequences. The CDR3 has 16 amino acids. Germline V gives CDR1 SGHTA, CDR2 FQGNSA. These data come from a study of monozygotic twins with inflammatory bowel disease. Whole-study results and caveats: Evidence failed to back one strong IBD-linked signal or clonotype.

This chain links TRBV7-2 with TRBJ1-1. Specimen: blood. The TCR comes from a human donor with ulcerative colitis or Crohn's disease, or a healthy co-twin of an affected twin (not recorded which). CDR3 in amino acids: CASSPTVGGKNTEAFF. Drawing the rest from reference TRBV7-2 and TRBJ1-1, the complete variable domain is GAGVSQSPSNKVTEKGKDVELRCDPISGHTALYWYRQSLGQGLEFLIYFQGNSAPDKSGLPSDRFSAERTGGSVSTLTIQRTQQEDSAVYLCASSPTVGGKNTEAFFGQGTRLTVV.